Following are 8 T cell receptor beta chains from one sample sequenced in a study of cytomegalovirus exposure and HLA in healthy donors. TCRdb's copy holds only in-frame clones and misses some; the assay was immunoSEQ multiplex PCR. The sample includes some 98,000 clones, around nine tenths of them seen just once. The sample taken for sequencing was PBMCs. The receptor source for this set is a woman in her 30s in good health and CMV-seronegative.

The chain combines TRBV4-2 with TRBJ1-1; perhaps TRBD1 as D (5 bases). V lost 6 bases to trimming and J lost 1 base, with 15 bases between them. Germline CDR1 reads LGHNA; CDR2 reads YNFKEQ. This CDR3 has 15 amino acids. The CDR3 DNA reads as TGTGCCAGCAGTCGGGACTTGGAACCGAACACTGAAGCTTTCTTT. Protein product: CASSRDLEPNTEAFF.

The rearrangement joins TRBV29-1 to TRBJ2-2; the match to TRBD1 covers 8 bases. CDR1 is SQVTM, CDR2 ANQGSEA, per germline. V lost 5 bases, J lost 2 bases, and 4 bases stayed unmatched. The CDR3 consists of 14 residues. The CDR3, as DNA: TGCAGCGTTCCGGGACAGGCTAACACCGGGGAGCTGTTTTTT. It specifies CSVPGQANTGELFF.

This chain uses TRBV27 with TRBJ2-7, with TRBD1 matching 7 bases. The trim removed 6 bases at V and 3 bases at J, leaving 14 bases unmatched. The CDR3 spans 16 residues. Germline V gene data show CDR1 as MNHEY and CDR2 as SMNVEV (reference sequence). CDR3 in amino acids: CASRRASTGAVYEQYF. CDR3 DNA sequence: TGTGCCAGCAGACGTGCTTCAACAGGGGCTGTCTACGAGCAGTACTTC.

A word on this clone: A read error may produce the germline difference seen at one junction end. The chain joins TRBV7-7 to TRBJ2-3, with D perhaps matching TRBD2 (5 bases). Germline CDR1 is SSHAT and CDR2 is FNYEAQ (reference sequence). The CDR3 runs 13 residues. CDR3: CASSPGRGDTQYF. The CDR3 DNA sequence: TGTGCTAGCAGCCCGGGTCGGGGAGATACGCAGTATTTT.

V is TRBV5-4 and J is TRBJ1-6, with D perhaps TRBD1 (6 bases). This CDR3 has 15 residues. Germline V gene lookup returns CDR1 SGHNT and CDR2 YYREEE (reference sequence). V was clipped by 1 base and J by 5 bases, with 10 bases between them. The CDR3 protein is CASSLRPGDNSPLHF. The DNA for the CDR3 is TGTGCCAGCAGCTTGCGGCCAGGGGATAATTCACCCCTCCACTTT.

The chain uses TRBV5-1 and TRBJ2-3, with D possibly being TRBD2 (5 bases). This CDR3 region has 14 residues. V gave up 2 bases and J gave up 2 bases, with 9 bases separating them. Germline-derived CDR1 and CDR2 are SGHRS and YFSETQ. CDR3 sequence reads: CASSLSGPTDTQYF. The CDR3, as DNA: TGCGCCAGCAGCTTAAGCGGACCCACAGATACGCAGTATTTT.

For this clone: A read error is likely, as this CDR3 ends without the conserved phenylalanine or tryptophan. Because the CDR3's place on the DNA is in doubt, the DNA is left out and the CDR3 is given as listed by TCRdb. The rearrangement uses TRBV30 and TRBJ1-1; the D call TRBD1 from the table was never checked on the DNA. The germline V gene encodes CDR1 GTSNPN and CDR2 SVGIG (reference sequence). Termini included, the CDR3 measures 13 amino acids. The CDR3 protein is CAWSPVTGTPREH.

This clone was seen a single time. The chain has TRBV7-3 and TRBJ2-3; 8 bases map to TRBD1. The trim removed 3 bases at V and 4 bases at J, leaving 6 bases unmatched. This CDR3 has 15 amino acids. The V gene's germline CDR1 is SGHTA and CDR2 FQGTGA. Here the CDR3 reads CASSLVAGGADTQYF. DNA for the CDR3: TGTGCCAGCAGCTTGGTGGCAGGGGGCGCAGATACGCAGTATTTT.